Listed below are T cell receptor beta chains from one sample, sequenced in a study of blood T cell repertoires in COVID-19. Assay: immunoSEQ multiplex PCR; the TCRdb copy retains only in-frame clones and omits some. The sample holds more than 6,000 clones, roughly four fifths seen once. The sequenced sample was peripheral blood. These receptors originate from a human donor in a cohort sampled during active COVID-19. Both conserved end residues are part of each CDR3. The D gene is left open where the match is weak. Expanded clones get a size class; other rows say once, few or many, or leave the size out.

v_gene: TRBV5-1
abundance: .
j_gene: TRBJ1-1
d_gene: TRBD1
CDR3aa: CASSAGTVNTEAFF
CDR3nt: TGCGCCAGCAGCGCCGGGACAGTGAACACTGAAGCTTTCTTT

v_gene: TRBV7-3
abundance: .
j_gene: TRBJ2-7
d_gene: TRBD1
CDR3aa: CASSMDRGAYEQYF
CDR3nt: TGTGCCAGCAGCATGGACAGGGGGGCCTACGAGCAGTACTTC

v_gene: TRBV3-1/TRBV3-2
abundance: once
j_gene: TRBJ2-7
d_gene: TRBD1
CDR3aa: CASSHRWTGSSYEQYF
CDR3nt: TGTGCCAGCAGCCACCGCTGGACAGGGAGCTCCTACGAGCAGTACTTC

v_gene: TRBV2
abundance: .
j_gene: TRBJ1-1
d_gene: .
CDR3aa: CASSRAGGVTEAFF
CDR3nt: TGTGCCAGCAGCCGAGCGGGAGGAGTCACTGAAGCTTTCTTT

v_gene: TRBV28
abundance: .
j_gene: TRBJ1-1
d_gene: .
CDR3aa: CASGDRSEAFF
CDR3nt: TGTGCCAGCGGAGACAGATCTGAAGCTTTCTTT

v_gene: TRBV7-2
abundance: .
j_gene: TRBJ1-2
d_gene: .
CDR3aa: CASTPGGLYGYTF
CDR3nt: TGTGCCAGCACCCCCGGGGGTCTTTATGGCTACACCTTC

v_gene: TRBV29-1
abundance: .
j_gene: TRBJ2-2
d_gene: .
CDR3aa: CSVSVNTGELFF
CDR3nt: TGCAGCGTCTCGGTGAACACCGGGGAGCTGTTTTTT

v_gene: TRBV27
abundance: once
j_gene: TRBJ2-1
d_gene: .
CDR3aa: CASSSQGSYNEQFF
CDR3nt: TGTGCCAGCAGTTCTCAGGGGTCCTACAATGAGCAGTTCTTC

v_gene: TRBV25-1
abundance: .
j_gene: TRBJ2-2
d_gene: .
CDR3aa: CASSEYMSTGELFF
CDR3nt: TGTGCCAGCAGTGAATATATGAGCACCGGGGAGCTGTTTTTT

v_gene: TRBV20-1
abundance: .
j_gene: TRBJ2-3
d_gene: TRBD2
CDR3aa: CSASGASGYTDTQYF
CDR3nt: TGCAGTGCTAGTGGGGCTAGCGGGTACACAGATACGCAGTATTTT

v_gene: TRBV18
abundance: few
j_gene: TRBJ1-1
d_gene: .
CDR3aa: CASSPLQGNTEAFF
CDR3nt: TGTGCCAGCTCACCACTCCAGGGGAACACTGAAGCTTTCTTT

v_gene: TRBV19
abundance: .
j_gene: TRBJ1-2
d_gene: TRBD1
CDR3aa: CASSTKSTGSLYGYTF
CDR3nt: TGTGCCAGTAGTACCAAATCGACAGGGTCCCTATATGGCTACACCTTC

v_gene: TRBV30
abundance: .
j_gene: TRBJ2-6
d_gene: .
CDR3aa: CAWRRGGGANVLTF
CDR3nt: TGTGCCTGGAGAAGAGGTGGTGGGGCCAACGTCCTGACTTTC

v_gene: TRBV29-1
abundance: .
j_gene: TRBJ1-1
d_gene: .
CDR3aa: CSVDRQYTEAFF
CDR3nt: TGCAGCGTTGACCGACAGTACACTGAAGCTTTCTTT

v_gene: TRBV7-9
abundance: few
j_gene: TRBJ2-3
d_gene: .
CDR3aa: CASSPRWADTQYF
CDR3nt: TGTGCCAGCAGCCCCCGGTGGGCCGATACGCAGTATTTT

v_gene: TRBV27
abundance: .
j_gene: TRBJ1-1
d_gene: .
CDR3aa: CASRGEGQRGAFF
CDR3nt: TGTGCCAGCAGGGGGGAGGGGCAAAGGGGAGCTTTCTTT

v_gene: TRBV25-1
abundance: .
j_gene: TRBJ2-1
d_gene: TRBD2
CDR3aa: CASRGTSGIGQFF
CDR3nt: TGTGCCAGCAGAGGGACTAGCGGGATCGGACAGTTCTTC

v_gene: TRBV18
abundance: .
j_gene: TRBJ1-6
d_gene: TRBD1
CDR3aa: CASSPADRGENSPLHF
CDR3nt: TGTGCCAGCTCACCTGCGGACAGGGGGGAAAATTCACCCCTCCACTTT

v_gene: TRBV18
abundance: .
j_gene: TRBJ1-5
d_gene: .
CDR3aa: CASSPPGKREPQHF
CDR3nt: TGTGCCAGCTCACCACCGGGGAAGCGGGAGCCCCAGCATTTT

v_gene: TRBV10-3
abundance: once
j_gene: TRBJ2-2
d_gene: .
CDR3aa: CAIRTPGRWDTGELFF
CDR3nt: TGTGCCATCAGGACCCCTGGCAGGTGGGACACCGGGGAGCTGTTTTTT

v_gene: TRBV4-1
abundance: .
j_gene: TRBJ2-7
d_gene: TRBD1
CDR3aa: CASRRDSSYEQYF
CDR3nt: TGCGCCAGCAGACGGGACAGCTCCTACGAGCAGTACTTC

v_gene: TRBV11-2
abundance: .
j_gene: TRBJ1-2
d_gene: .
CDR3aa: CASTISPGNYGYTF
CDR3nt: TGTGCCAGCACCATCAGTCCGGGGAACTATGGCTACACCTTC

v_gene: TRBV12-3/TRBV12-4
abundance: .
j_gene: TRBJ1-6
d_gene: TRBD1
CDR3aa: CASRTGVNSPLHF
CDR3nt: TGTGCCAGCCGTACAGGGGTTAATTCACCCCTCCACTTT

v_gene: TRBV27
abundance: .
j_gene: TRBJ2-5
d_gene: .
CDR3aa: CASSLWGQNQETQYF
CDR3nt: TGTGCCAGCAGTTTATGGGGCCAAAACCAAGAGACCCAGTACTTC

v_gene: TRBV3-1/TRBV3-2
abundance: .
j_gene: TRBJ2-7
d_gene: TRBD1
CDR3aa: CASSPGTGPTYEQYF
CDR3nt: TGTGCCAGCAGCCCCGGGACAGGGCCTACCTACGAGCAGTACTTC

v_gene: TRBV2
abundance: medium-sized
j_gene: TRBJ2-3
d_gene: .
CDR3aa: CASRPENTDTQYF
CDR3nt: TGTGCCAGCAGGCCGGAGAACACAGATACGCAGTATTTT

v_gene: TRBV5-1
abundance: once
j_gene: TRBJ1-3
d_gene: .
CDR3aa: CASSVRDFTIRNTIYF
CDR3nt: TGCGCCAGCAGCGTCCGGGACTTCACCATTAGAAACACCATATATTTT

v_gene: TRBV7-6
abundance: few
j_gene: TRBJ2-5
d_gene: TRBD2
CDR3aa: CASSPLGGAGETQYF
CDR3nt: TGTGCCAGCAGCCCACTCGGGGGGGCGGGAGAGACCCAGTACTTC

v_gene: TRBV9
abundance: medium-sized
j_gene: TRBJ2-3
d_gene: TRBD2
CDR3aa: CASSLAGGPWGTQYF
CDR3nt: TGTGCCAGCAGCCTCGCGGGAGGCCCCTGGGGTACGCAGTATTTT

v_gene: TRBV18
abundance: .
j_gene: TRBJ1-5
d_gene: .
CDR3aa: CASSPLQGGQPQHF
CDR3nt: TGTGCCAGCTCACCACTCCAGGGTGGGCAGCCCCAGCATTTT

v_gene: TRBV6-5
abundance: .
j_gene: TRBJ2-1
d_gene: TRBD2
CDR3aa: CASTVTSGRVEQFF
CDR3nt: TGTGCCAGCACTGTCACTAGCGGGAGGGTTGAGCAGTTCTTC

v_gene: TRBV7-9
abundance: .
j_gene: TRBJ2-4
d_gene: .
CDR3aa: CASSLVEEKNIQYF
CDR3nt: TGTGCCAGCAGCTTAGTCGAGGAGAAAAACATTCAGTACTTC

v_gene: TRBV15
abundance: .
j_gene: TRBJ1-2
d_gene: TRBD1
CDR3aa: CATSPGQGTYGYTF
CDR3nt: TGTGCCACCAGTCCGGGACAGGGGACGTATGGCTACACCTTC

v_gene: TRBV25-1
abundance: few
j_gene: TRBJ1-5
d_gene: .
CDR3aa: CASSERGNSSPQHF
CDR3nt: TGTGCCAGCAGTGAAAGGGGTAATAGCAGCCCCCAGCATTTT

v_gene: TRBV6-2/TRBV6-3
abundance: .
j_gene: TRBJ2-2
d_gene: .
CDR3aa: CASSYRWAAGELFF
CDR3nt: TGTGCCAGCAGTTATCGCTGGGCCGCCGGGGAGCTGTTTTTT

v_gene: TRBV7-2
abundance: .
j_gene: TRBJ2-3
d_gene: .
CDR3aa: CASSLNQDRLTDTQYF
CDR3nt: TGTGCCAGCAGCCTTAATCAAGACAGATTGACAGATACGCAGTATTTT

v_gene: TRBV11-2
abundance: .
j_gene: TRBJ1-1
d_gene: .
CDR3aa: CASSLVPARPEAFF
CDR3nt: TGTGCCAGCAGCTTAGTCCCAGCGAGGCCTGAAGCTTTCTTT

v_gene: TRBV6-5
abundance: .
j_gene: TRBJ2-7
d_gene: .
CDR3aa: CASSPQAGPYEQYF
CDR3nt: TGTGCCAGCAGCCCCCAAGCAGGGCCCTACGAGCAGTACTTC